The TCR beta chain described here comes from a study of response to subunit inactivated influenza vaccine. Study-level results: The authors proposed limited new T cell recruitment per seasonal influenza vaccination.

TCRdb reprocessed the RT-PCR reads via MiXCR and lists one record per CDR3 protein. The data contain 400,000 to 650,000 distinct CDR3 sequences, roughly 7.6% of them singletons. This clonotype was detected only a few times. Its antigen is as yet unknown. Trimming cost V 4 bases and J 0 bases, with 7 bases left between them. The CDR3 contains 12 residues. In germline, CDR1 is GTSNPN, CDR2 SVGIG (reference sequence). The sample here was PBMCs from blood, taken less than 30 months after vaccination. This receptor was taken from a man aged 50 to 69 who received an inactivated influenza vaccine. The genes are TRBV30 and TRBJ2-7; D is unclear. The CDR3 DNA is TGTGCCTGGATCAGGAGCTCCTACGAGCAGTACTTC. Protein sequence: CAWIRSSYEQYF.